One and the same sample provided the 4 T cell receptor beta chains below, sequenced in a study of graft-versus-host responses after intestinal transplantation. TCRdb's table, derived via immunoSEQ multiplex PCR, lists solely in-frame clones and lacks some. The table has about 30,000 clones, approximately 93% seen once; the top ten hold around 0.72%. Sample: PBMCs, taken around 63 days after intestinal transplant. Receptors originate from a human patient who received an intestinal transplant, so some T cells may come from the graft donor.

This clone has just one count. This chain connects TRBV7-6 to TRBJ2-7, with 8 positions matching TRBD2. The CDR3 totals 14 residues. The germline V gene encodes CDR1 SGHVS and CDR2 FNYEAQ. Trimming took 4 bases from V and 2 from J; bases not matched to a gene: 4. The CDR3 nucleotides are TGTGCCAGCAGCTCAGGAGCGGGAGCCTACGAGCAGTACTTC. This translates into CASSSGAGAYEQYF.

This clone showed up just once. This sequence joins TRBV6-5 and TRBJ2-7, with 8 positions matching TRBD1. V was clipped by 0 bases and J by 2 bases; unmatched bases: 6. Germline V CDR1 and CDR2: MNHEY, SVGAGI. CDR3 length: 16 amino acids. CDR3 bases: TGTGCCAGCAGTTACTCCTCCGGGACAGGTGCCTACGAGCAGTACTTC. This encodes CASSYSSGTGAYEQYF.

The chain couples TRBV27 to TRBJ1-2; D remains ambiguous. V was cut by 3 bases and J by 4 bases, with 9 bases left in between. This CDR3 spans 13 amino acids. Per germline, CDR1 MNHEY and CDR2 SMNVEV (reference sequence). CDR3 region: CASSLGSGYGYTF. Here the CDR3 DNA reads TGTGCCAGCAGTTTGGGCTCGGGCTATGGCTACACCTTC.

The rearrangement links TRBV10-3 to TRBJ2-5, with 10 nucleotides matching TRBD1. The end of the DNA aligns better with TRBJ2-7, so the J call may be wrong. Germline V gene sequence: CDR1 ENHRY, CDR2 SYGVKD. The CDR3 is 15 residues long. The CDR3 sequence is CAISESGQGFYEQYF. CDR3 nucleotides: TGTGCCATCAGTGAGTCGGGACAGGGGTTTTACGAGCAGTACTTC.